This T cell receptor (beta chain) was captured in a study of identifying expanded T cells in peripheral blood. Regarding this clone: Its matching antigen is unknown.

No infections or other immune events were documented during collection. Findings and limits, study-wide: Technical replicates showed roughly 1.2 changed clones; roughly two weeks around 15; four weeks 19.

Libraries were prepared by immunoSEQ multiplex PCR; TCRdb keeps only in-frame clonotypes and omits some of them. The sample shows 120,000 or so clones, over 65% of them seen only once. The sequencing sample was made of blood. This clonotype was sampled from a person aged 18-69 years in good health.

The CDR3 protein is CASSLTPQGNYGYTF. DNA for the CDR3: TGTGCCAGCAGCCTAACTCCTCAGGGTAACTATGGCTACACCTTC. The J gene is TRBJ1-2, the V gene TRBV28, with TRBD1 as a possible D gene (5 bases). This CDR3 spans 15 amino acids. CDR1 and CDR2 (germline): MDHEN, SYDVKM. Trimming cost V 6 bases and J 1 base, with 15 bases left between them.